The 22 T cell receptor beta chains below come from one sample, sequenced in a study of T cells after yellow fever vaccination (dated by TCRdb to 2018 to 2020). Reading the label with the study, this specimen's treatment or condition is: live attenuated yellow fever vaccine strain. Preparation of the library involved 5' RACE. The listed sequencing device is Illumina NovaSeq 6000. TCRdb reprocessing: public reads trimmed at Q25 with fastp, clones called with MiXCR, in-frame beta chains kept. Rows merge per CDR3 protein into single entries with the most common DNA and genes. Counted in this sample were hundreds of thousands of distinct CDR3 sequences; around 19% of them appeared once. 15% to 20% of the sample belongs to the ten largest clones. Source: PBMCs, taken before the yellow fever booster vaccination. Every receptor here comes from a man in his late teens or twenties who received the YFV17D yellow fever vaccine.

This sequence joins TRBV5-1 and TRBJ2-1, with D unclear. Between the trimmed V and J ends, which lost 1 base and 4 bases, there was a span of 9 bases. In germline, CDR1 is SGHRS, CDR2 YFSETQ. The length of the CDR3 is 14 residues. The CDR3 here is CASSLSGTYNEQFF. CDR3 nucleotides: TGCGCCAGCAGCTTGTCAGGAACATACAATGAGCAGTTCTTC.

V gene TRBV9 combines with J gene TRBJ2-5, with 10 bases identical to TRBD1. The CDR3 covers 16 residues. The germline gives CDR1 SGDLS, CDR2 YYNGEE. Trimming removed 0 bases from V and 4 bases from J; junction bases left unmatched: 6. This CDR3 reads CASSVDGTGEGETQYF. CDR3 in DNA: TGTGCCAGCAGCGTAGACGGGACAGGGGAAGGAGAGACCCAGTACTTC.

The CDR3 loop reads CASSQGGGLPEQFF. For the CDR3, the DNA is TGTGCCAGCAGCCAGGGGGGGGGGCTCCCTGAGCAGTTCTTC. V is TRBV7-2 and J is TRBJ2-1, with D possibly called TRBD1 or TRBD2 (7 bases each). In germline, CDR1 is SGHTA, CDR2 FQGNSA. The length of the CDR3 is 14 residues. V was shortened by 5 bases and J by 9 bases, with 17 bases between the two germline ends.

This clonotype was found a few times. Germline is not matched at one junction end, which may reflect a read error. This chain links TRBV7-9 with TRBJ1-2, with 9 nucleotides matching TRBD1. The CDR3 length is 13 residues. Germline values: CDR1 SEHNR, CDR2 FQNEAQ (reference sequence). The CDR3 is CASSFRDRAEVAF. CDR3 bases: TGTGCCAGCAGCTTCCGGGACAGGGCCGAGGTGGCCTTC.

This clonotype occurred a few times. This sequence joins TRBV15 and TRBJ1-1; the D is unclear. V shed 1 base and J shed 2 bases, with 5 bases lying between them. This CDR3 region has 13 residues. CDR1 and CDR2 (germline): LNHNV, YYDKDF (reference sequence). The CDR3 DNA reads as TGTGCCACCAGCAGAGTCACCAACACTGAAGCTTTCTTT. Amino acid sequence: CATSRVTNTEAFF.

The gene calls are TRBV7-3 and TRBJ1-3; 9 nucleotides agree with TRBD1. The germline V gene has CDR1 SGHTA and CDR2 FQGTGA. CDR3 size: 16 residues. J was trimmed by 4 bases and V by 0 bases; bases with no gene match: 4. The chain's CDR3 is CASSLTGTGTGNTIYF. CDR3 sequence (DNA): TGTGCCAGCAGCTTAACCGGGACAGGGACAGGAAACACCATATATTTT. Full variable domain (remainder filled in from reference TRBV7-3 and TRBJ1-3): GAGVSQTPSNKVTEKGKYVELRCDPISGHTALYWYRQSLGQGPEFLIYFQGTGAADDSGLPNDRFFAVRPEGSVSTLKIQRTERGDSAVYLCASSLTGTGTGNTIYFGEGSWLTVV.

This chain joins TRBV7-9 and TRBJ2-3; 9 bases are shared with TRBD1. This CDR3 has 16 amino acids. The germline CDR1 and CDR2 sequences are SEHNR and FQNEAQ (reference sequence). Unmatched junction bases numbered 7, after V lost 4 bases and J lost 2 bases. CDR3 nucleotides: TGTGCCAGCAGCTCTTTACGGACAGGGGCCACAGATACGCAGTATTTT. This translates into CASSSLRTGATDTQYF.

This clonotype was seen a few times. J is TRBJ1-1 and V is TRBV4-1, with D hard to call. The CDR3 is 13 residues long. V was cut by 2 bases and J by 7 bases, with 11 bases left in between. Germline CDR1 reads MGHRA; CDR2 reads YSYEKL. Here the CDR3 DNA reads TGCGCCAGCAGCCAAAGAAGGCCTGATGAAGCTTTCTTT. Protein sequence: CASSQRRPDEAFF.

The chain couples TRBV4-2 to TRBJ2-1; D might be TRBD1 (5 bases). This CDR3 comprises 14 residues. Trimming left V 0 bases short and J 3 bases short, with 6 bases between. CDR1 is LGHNA, CDR2 YNFKEQ, per germline. CDR3: CASSQEDSYNEQFF. CDR3 DNA: TGTGCCAGCAGCCAAGAAGACAGCTACAATGAGCAGTTCTTC.

The J gene is TRBJ2-3, the V gene TRBV28; D remains ambiguous. V lost 10 bases and J lost 1, with 9 bases in between. CDR1 is MDHEN, CDR2 SYDVKM, per germline. This CDR3 is built from 12 residues. The CDR3 loop is CATSWGTDTQYF. CDR3 DNA sequence: TGTGCCACCTCCTGGGGCACAGATACGCAGTATTTT.

The chain is built from TRBV27 and TRBJ2-5, with D perhaps being TRBD1 or TRBD2 (5 bases each). Looked up from germline, CDR1 is MNHEY and CDR2 is SMNVEV (reference sequence). V was shortened by 0 bases and J by 1 base, with 9 bases between the two germline ends. The CDR3 is 15 residues long. CDR3 loop: CASSLSIGGQETQYF. In nucleotides, the CDR3 is TGTGCCAGCAGTTTATCGATTGGGGGCCAAGAGACCCAGTACTTC.

The sample holds a few counts of this clonotype. The chain has TRBV12-3 or TRBV12-4 and TRBJ2-1, with D perhaps TRBD2 (6 bases). The V gene lost 6 bases and the J gene lost 8 bases, with 17 bases spanning the gap. CDR3 length: 14 residues. CDR3: CASRPGLSVHEQFF. Written as DNA, the CDR3 is TGTGCCAGCAGGCCGGGACTTAGCGTCCATGAGCAGTTCTTC.

This sequence joins TRBV7-9 and TRBJ1-6, with 8 positions matching TRBD1. The CDR3 length is 15 residues. CDR1 and CDR2 from the germline V gene are SEHNR and FQNEAQ (reference sequence). V dropped 5 bases and J dropped 7; count of bases not matched to a gene: 7. CDR3 protein: CASSPTGQANSPLHF. CDR3 nucleotides: TGTGCCAGCAGCCCCACGGGACAGGCGAATTCACCCCTCCACTTT.

This clonotype has more than one count but fewer than ten. J is TRBJ2-7 and V is TRBV7-2; D is unresolved. This CDR3 region has 15 residues. The germline V gene encodes CDR1 SGHTA and CDR2 FQGNSA. The V and J ends lost 4 bases and 1 base respectively, with 14 bases between them. Here the CDR3 DNA reads TGTGCCAGCAGCTCAGCGCCCGATCGTTCCTACGAGCAGTACTTC. Amino acids: CASSSAPDRSYEQYF.

This clonotype was detected a few times. The chain couples TRBV5-6 to TRBJ2-3; D remains unclear. This CDR3 has 15 residues. CDR1 and CDR2 (germline): SGHDT, YYEEEE. Deletions cut 3 bases from V and 6 bases from J, with 17 bases between. The CDR3 spells CASSSLRVGGDTQYF. CDR3 sequence (DNA): TGTGCCAGCAGCTCCCTGCGTGTGGGTGGGGATACGCAGTATTTT.

The V gene is TRBV7-2, the J gene TRBJ1-2; 7 nucleotides agree with TRBD1. The germline gives CDR1 SGHTA, CDR2 FQGNSA. V shed 5 bases and J 0 bases; nucleotides not matched to a gene: 6. The CDR3 runs to 15 residues. The CDR3 reads CASSPSGTANYGYTF. The CDR3 DNA follows: TGTGCCAGCAGCCCGTCCGGGACAGCTAACTATGGCTACACCTTC. The full variable domain, in which reference TRBV7-2 and TRBJ1-2 provide the parts outside the CDR3, is GAGVSQSPSNKVTEKGKDVELRCDPISGHTALYWYRQSLGQGLEFLIYFQGNSAPDKSGLPSDRFSAERTGGSVSTLTIQRTQQEDSAVYLCASSPSGTANYGYTFGSGTRLTVV.

J is TRBJ2-7 and V is TRBV6-2 or TRBV6-3, with a possible D match to TRBD2 (6 bases). Germline CDR1 is MNHEY and CDR2 is SVGEGT. The CDR3 is 15 residues long. Between the trimmed V and J ends, which lost 6 bases and 3 bases, there was a span of 18 bases. The CDR3 region has the DNA TGTGCCAGCAGCTTCTCCCCGGGAGAGGACTACGAGCAGTACTTC. This codes for CASSFSPGEDYEQYF.

This clonotype was counted between two and nine times. The V gene is TRBV29-1, the J gene TRBJ2-7; 8 nucleotides align to TRBD1. The germline V gene encodes CDR1 SQVTM and CDR2 ANQGSEA. This CDR3 spans 12 amino acids. The junction had 5 bases not matched to a gene; V was cut back by 6 bases and J by 4 bases. The CDR3 coding sequence is TGCAGCGTGGCAGGGGGCGTTTACGAGCAGTACTTC. Translation gives CSVAGGVYEQYF.

This chain uses TRBV10-3 with TRBJ2-3, with D uncertain. The V end lost 3 bases, the J end lost 0 bases, and 31 bases lay between the germline ends. The CDR3 consists of 22 residues. The V gene's germline CDR1 is ENHRY and CDR2 SYGVKD. In nucleotides, the CDR3 is TGTGCCATCAGTGATAACAGAGGAAGTACTTTGCTTGGTGACGTGAGCACAGATACGCAGTATTTT. Encoded protein: CAISDNRGSTLLGDVSTDTQYF.

This clonotype came up a few times. The chain uses TRBV4-3 and TRBJ1-4, with 8 bases fitting TRBD1. V shed 4 bases, J shed 2 bases, and the junction held 3 bases outside the gene matches. Germline assignment: CDR1 LGHNA and CDR2 YSLEER. The CDR3 has 15 residues. The CDR3 loop reads CASSPWTGTNEKLFF. As DNA, the CDR3 is TGCGCCAGCAGCCCTTGGACAGGGACTAATGAAAAACTGTTTTTT.

The rearrangement joins TRBV4-1 to TRBJ2-3; D gene unclear. CDR1 and CDR2 from the germline V gene are MGHRA and YSYEKL. Trimming stripped 3 bases from V and 6 bases from J, with 13 bases between. This CDR3 spans 14 amino acids. CDR3 residues: CASSHNSFADTQYF. CDR3 sequence (DNA): TGCGCCAGCAGCCACAACTCCTTCGCGGATACGCAGTATTTT.

The chain combines TRBV10-3 with TRBJ2-7; TRBD2 is a possible D gene (5 bases). Germline V gene sequence: CDR1 ENHRY, CDR2 SYGVKD. V was pared by 6 bases and J by 5 bases, with 11 bases between. This CDR3 comprises 12 residues. CDR3 loop: CAIRGSGDEQYV. DNA for the CDR3: TGTGCCATCAGGGGGAGCGGCGACGAGCAGTACGTC.